The 26 T cell receptor beta chains below all came from one sample that was sequenced in a study of T cell repertoires in cytomegalovirus infection. MiXCR was run by TCRdb on the reads, yielding one entry per CDR3 protein. The top ten hold roughly 35% of the sample, which has 100,000 to 150,000 distinct CDR3 sequences, under 30% seen once. These receptors lack a known antigen. Material for sequencing was PBMCs, sequenced either directly or after in vitro stimulation (not recorded which). All receptors derive from a human donor in good health (CMV status not recorded). Some clones in this sample may be carry-over from other donors' samples.

The chain recombines TRBV19 with TRBJ2-5; a weak D match, TRBD2 (6 bases). Trimming took 5 bases from V and 5 from J, leaving 18 bases between them. Per germline, CDR1 LNHDA and CDR2 SQIVND (reference sequence). The CDR3 is 15 residues long. The CDR3 DNA reads as TGTGCCAGTAGTCCCAGCCTAGCGAAGGGGGAGACCCAGTACTTC. Translation gives CASSPSLAKGETQYF.

The genes are TRBV12-3 or TRBV12-4 and TRBJ2-1; 8 bases align to TRBD2. With 8 bases clipped from V and 1 base from J, the junction kept 10 bases outside the gene matches. This CDR3 is 16 amino acids long. The CDR3 loop reads CASVNIAGLSYNEQFF. The CDR3 nucleotides read TGTGCCAGCGTTAATATAGCGGGATTGTCCTACAATGAGCAGTTCTTC.

The genes are TRBV6-5 and TRBJ2-1, with a tentative D call TRBD2 (6 bases). V was trimmed by 2 bases and J by 7 bases, leaving 15 bases between them. CDR1 MNHEY and CDR2 SVGAGI come from the germline V gene. The CDR3 has 15 amino acids. CDR3 sequence: CASSYRLASTNEQFF. The CDR3 DNA reads as TGTGCCAGCAGTTACCGGCTAGCGTCCACAAATGAGCAGTTCTTC.

This clonotype was detected many times. The chain combines TRBV6-5 with TRBJ1-1, with 8 positions matching TRBD1. The CDR3 consists of 18 residues. Germline-derived CDR1 and CDR2 are MNHEY and SVGAGI. Germline trimming cut 8 bases from V and 4 bases from J; bases unmatched to any gene: 21. The CDR3 coding sequence is TGTGCCAGCCGATCCTCAACCGGACAGGGCCGGAGGAGCACTGAAGCTTTCTTT. Residues: CASRSSTGQGRRSTEAFF.

At least ten counts were recorded for this clonotype. The chain links TRBV14 to TRBJ2-1; 9 bases are a match to TRBD2. From germline, CDR1 is SGHDN and CDR2 FVKESK. CDR3 length: 19 amino acids. The V segment lost 3 bases and the J segment 0 bases; nucleotides outside the gene matches: 12. The CDR3 loop reads CASSHHRGVAGVSYNEQFF. The CDR3 nucleotides read TGTGCCAGCAGCCACCACCGGGGGGTAGCGGGAGTCTCCTACAATGAGCAGTTCTTC.

The chain is built from TRBV20-1 and TRBJ2-1; D gene unclear. V lost 1 base and J 10 bases, leaving 11 bases between the germline ends. The CDR3 extends over 12 amino acids. Germline V lookup: CDR1 DFQATT, CDR2 SNEGSKA (reference sequence). CDR3 sequence: CSARGPAAEQFF. Written as DNA, the CDR3 is TGCAGTGCTAGAGGTCCCGCCGCCGAGCAGTTCTTC.

The CDR3 reads CSARPTGGNTEAFF. CDR3 DNA: TGCAGTGCTAGACCAACAGGGGGGAACACTGAAGCTTTCTTT. The chain has TRBV20-1 and TRBJ1-1; 8 bases are shared with TRBD1. The CDR3 consists of 14 residues. Trimming removed 2 bases from V and 1 base from J; junction bases left unmatched: 3. CDR1 and CDR2 (germline): DFQATT, SNEGSKA (reference sequence).

V and J are TRBV20-1 and TRBJ2-3; D unresolved. V was shortened by 0 bases and J by 6 bases, with 16 bases between the two germline ends. The germline gives CDR1 DFQATT, CDR2 SNEGSKA (reference sequence). This CDR3 is built from 15 residues. The CDR3 is CSARERRVLPDTQYF. CDR3 in DNA: TGCAGTGCTAGAGAACGGAGAGTCCTCCCCGATACGCAGTATTTT.

The chain uses TRBV6-1 and TRBJ2-5, with D perhaps TRBD1 or TRBD2 (5 bases each). Per the germline V gene, CDR1 is MNHNS and CDR2 is SASEGT. The V gene lost 6 bases and the J gene lost 5 bases, with 19 bases spanning the gap. CDR3 size: 15 residues. CDR3: CASSDPSRGGETQYF. The CDR3 DNA sequence: TGTGCCAGCAGCGACCCCTCTAGGGGCGGGGAGACCCAGTACTTC.

This clonotype turned up a few times. The rearrangement uses TRBV24-1 and TRBJ2-2, with TRBD1 as a possible D gene (6 bases). Looked up from germline, CDR1 is KGHDR and CDR2 is SFDVKD. The CDR3 extends over 14 amino acids. With 7 bases removed from V and 6 bases from J, the gap between germline ends came to 14 bases. CDR3 sequence: CATRDNRVSGELFF. CDR3 nucleotides: TGTGCCACCAGAGATAACAGGGTCTCCGGGGAGCTGTTTTTT.

This clonotype was observed a handful of times. V gene TRBV12-3 or TRBV12-4 combines with J gene TRBJ2-1, with D uncertain. Between the trimmed V and J ends, which lost 6 bases and 4 bases, there was a span of 19 bases. The CDR3 has 16 amino acids. CDR3 amino acids: CASSPPGGRPYNEQFF. The CDR3, as DNA: TGTGCCAGCAGCCCGCCTGGTGGCAGGCCTTACAATGAGCAGTTCTTC.

Of note for this clonotype: One end of the junction is discordant with germline, which a read error may explain. CDR3 amino acids: CSAREGGYEQYF. For the CDR3, the DNA is TGCAGTGCCAGAGAGGGTGGGTACGAGCAGTACTTC. V gene TRBV20-1 combines with J gene TRBJ2-7; D may be TRBD2 (5 bases). The CDR3 totals 12 residues. The germline gives CDR1 DFQATT, CDR2 SNEGSKA (reference sequence).

J is TRBJ2-5 and V is TRBV10-3, with 10 bases that match TRBD1. Trimming took 2 bases from V and 1 from J; bases not matched to a gene: 7. This CDR3 is 17 amino acids long. Germline CDR1 is ENHRY and CDR2 is SYGVKD. The CDR3 spells CAISEPTRTGGQETQYF. As DNA, the CDR3 is TGTGCCATCAGTGAGCCGACTAGGACAGGGGGCCAAGAGACCCAGTACTTC.

This clonotype was seen more than once but under ten times. The CDR3 bases are TGTGCCACCAGCGGCTCGCGGGACTCCCCCCCCAATGAGCAGTTCTTC. This codes for CATSGSRDSPPNEQFF. The chain couples TRBV15 to TRBJ2-1, with a weak D call TRBD2 (6 bases). The CDR3 runs to 16 residues. Trimming shortened V by 5 bases and J by 6 bases, and 20 bases separated the two germline ends. The germline V gene has CDR1 LNHNV and CDR2 YYDKDF (reference sequence).

This clonotype was observed many times. V is TRBV6-1 and J is TRBJ1-1, with TRBD1 matching 9 bases. The CDR3 is made up of 17 amino acids. Trimming removed 2 bases from V and 0 bases from J; junction bases left unmatched: 7. Germline values: CDR1 MNHNS, CDR2 SASEGT. CDR3: CASSESPGTGMNTEAFF. CDR3 DNA sequence: TGTGCCAGCAGTGAATCCCCAGGGACAGGGATGAACACTGAAGCTTTCTTT.

For the CDR3, the DNA is TGCGCCAGCAGCCGCGGTGGGACTAGCGCGTACAATGAGCAGTTCTTC. The encoded protein is CASSRGGTSAYNEQFF. The chain carries TRBV4-3 and TRBJ2-1, with 10 bases aligning to TRBD2. CDR3 size: 16 residues. The V gene end was trimmed by 4 bases and the J gene end by 4 bases; junction bases not matched to a gene: 7. Germline V CDR1 and CDR2: LGHNA, YSLEER.

This clonotype came up a few times. The V gene is TRBV6-2 or TRBV6-3, the J gene TRBJ2-5; D possibly corresponds to TRBD1 (6 bases). The germline V gene has CDR1 MNHEY and CDR2 SVGEGT. The CDR3 has 12 amino acids. Trimming removed 10 bases from V and 1 base from J, with 10 bases in between. The CDR3 region is CATGQTQETQYF. The DNA of the CDR3 is TGTGCCACCGGACAGACCCAAGAGACCCAGTACTTC.

This chain uses TRBV11-2 with TRBJ2-2; 9 bases fit TRBD2. This CDR3 has 15 amino acids. V lost 4 bases, J lost 2 bases, and 2 bases stayed unmatched. Germline CDR1 reads SGHAT; CDR2 reads FQNNGV. CDR3 DNA: TGTGCCAGCAGCTGGACTAGCGCAAACACCGGGGAGCTGTTTTTT. Translating gives CASSWTSANTGELFF.

This clonotype came up many times. This chain uses TRBV19 with TRBJ2-7, with D possibly matching TRBD2 (5 bases). The CDR3 spans 15 residues. Trimming stripped 4 bases from V and 3 bases from J, with 16 bases between. Per germline, CDR1 LNHDA and CDR2 SQIVND (reference sequence). The CDR3, as DNA: TGTGCCAGTAGTAATCGTCCCGAGGGAGTCTACGAGCAGTACTTC. Its translation: CASSNRPEGVYEQYF. The full variable domain, in which reference TRBV19 and TRBJ2-7 provide the parts outside the CDR3, is DGGITQSPKYLFRKEGQNVTLSCEQNLNHDAMYWYRQDPGQGLRLIYYSQIVNDFQKGDIAEGYSVSREKKESFPLTVTSAQKNPTAFYLCASSNRPEGVYEQYFGPGTRLTVT.

The V gene is TRBV5-4, the J gene TRBJ1-3; TRBD1 matches at 7 bases. The CDR3 totals 16 residues. V trimming: 3 bases; J trimming: 0 bases; junction bases outside the gene matches: 6. Germline V gene sequence: CDR1 SGHNT, CDR2 YYREEE (reference sequence). The CDR3 DNA sequence: TGTGCCAGCAGCTCCCAGACAGGGCCCTCTGGAAACACCATATATTTT. Its translation is CASSSQTGPSGNTIYF.

This clonotype was seen many times. The V call is TRBV6-1, the J call TRBJ2-5; the D gene could be TRBD1 or TRBD2 (6 bases each). Trimming took 2 bases from V and 2 from J, leaving 15 bases between them. This CDR3 comprises 16 residues. CDR1 and CDR2 (germline): MNHNS, SASEGT. The CDR3 reads CASSERRGQYQETQYF. The DNA of the CDR3 is TGTGCCAGCAGTGAACGGCGGGGACAATATCAAGAGACCCAGTACTTC.

CDR3 amino acids: CASSLGSQGTGLGDTQYF. CDR3 DNA: TGTGCCAGCAGCTTAGGATCCCAAGGGACAGGGCTCGGGGATACGCAGTATTTT. This chain uses TRBV11-3 with TRBJ2-3; 9 bases align to TRBD1. The CDR3 loop spans 18 amino acids. V lost 1 base, J lost 6 bases, and 14 bases stayed unmatched. In germline, CDR1 is SGHNT, CDR2 YENEEA. The variable domain in full, completed from reference TRBV11-3 and TRBJ2-3, reads EAGVVQSPRYKIIEKKQPVAFWCNPISGHNTLYWYLQNLGQGPELLIRYENEEAVDDSQLPKDRFSAERLKGVDSTLKIQPAELGDSAVYLCASSLGSQGTGLGDTQYFGPGTRLTVL.

This clonotype was found a few times. This chain connects TRBV14 to TRBJ2-3; 12 nucleotides align to TRBD2. The CDR3 is 16 amino acids. J lost 6 bases, V lost 5 bases, and 9 bases had no gene match. Germline values: CDR1 SGHDN, CDR2 FVKESK. CDR3 in DNA: TGTGCCAGCAGCTACCGACTAGCGGGAGTGGGGGATACGCAGTATTTT. It codes for CASSYRLAGVGDTQYF.

In this sample, this clonotype turned up a few times. The V gene is TRBV7-8, the J gene TRBJ2-5, with a possible D match to TRBD2 (6 bases). This CDR3 has 15 residues. The germline V gene has CDR1 SGHVS and CDR2 FQNEAQ. V was cut by 1 base and J by 4 bases, with 13 bases left in between. The CDR3 here is CASSLGAGLGETQYF. DNA for the CDR3: TGTGCCAGCAGCTTAGGGGCGGGGTTGGGAGAGACCCAGTACTTC.

This clonotype was picked up a small number of times. V usage is TRBV19 and J usage is TRBJ2-3; D might be TRBD2 (5 bases). The CDR3 loop spans 14 amino acids. V lost 5 bases, J lost 2 bases, and 11 bases lay in between. The V gene's germline CDR1 is LNHDA and CDR2 SQIVND (reference sequence). CDR3 DNA: TGTGCCAGTAGTCGAGGGAGTGTCACAGATACGCAGTATTTT. It specifies CASSRGSVTDTQYF.

The chain uses TRBV6-6 and TRBJ2-5; possibly TRBD2 for D (6 bases). Germline-derived CDR1 and CDR2 are MNHNY and SVGAGI (reference sequence). Trimming pared 0 bases from V and 5 bases from J, leaving 13 bases between. There are 15 residues in the CDR3. CDR3 residues: CASSYSKLALETQYF. Written as DNA, the CDR3 is TGTGCCAGCAGTTACTCGAAACTAGCCCTGGAGACCCAGTACTTC.